These T cell receptor beta chains were read from a single sample in a study of a mutant IDH1 vaccine in newly diagnosed glioma. Some clones are missing from TCRdb's copy, which holds only in-frame ones; the method was immunoSEQ multiplex PCR. The table has roughly 50,000 clones, roughly 78% seen once; the top ten hold roughly 1.8%. These receptors lack a known antigen. Sample: PBMCs, taken from a glioma patient whose treatment included an IDH1 peptide vaccine. These receptors all stem from a woman in her 40s with glioma. The CDR3 runs from the conserved cysteine through the conserved F or W. D genes are given only for firm matches. The size field is filled for only some rows; it gives once, few, many or a size class.

J	size	V	D	DNA	CDR3
TRBJ1-5	once	TRBV10-2	-	TGCGCCAGCAGTGAGTCCAGTGGCAGCAATCAGCCCCAGCATTTT	CASSESSGSNQPQHF
TRBJ2-2	-	TRBV5-4	-	TGTGCCAGCAGCTTGGAACCGGGGGCGGGGGATACCGGGGAGCTGTTTTTT	CASSLEPGAGDTGELFF
TRBJ1-5	few	TRBV2	-	TGTGCCAGCATTAAGGGCCGCGGGCAGGGTTATCAGCCCCAGCATTTT	CASIKGRGQGYQPQHF
TRBJ1-1	-	TRBV19	TRBD1	TGTGCCAGTAGTAATCAGGGGGCGGCTGAAGCTTTCTTT	CASSNQGAAEAFF
TRBJ1-5	-	TRBV10-3	-	TGTGCCATCCGGGACATCAATCAGCCCCAGCATTTT	CAIRDINQPQHF
TRBJ2-1	-	TRBV20-1	-	TGCAGTGCTAGAGGGGTTGAGCAGTTCTTC	CSARGVEQFF
TRBJ1-6	-	TRBV7-2	-	TGTGCCAGCAGCTTAAACATAGATAATTCACCCCTCCACTTT	CASSLNIDNSPLHF
TRBJ1-6	-	TRBV5-1	-	TGCGCCAGCAGCCCTGGGACTGACTCCTATAATTCACCCCTCCACTTT	CASSPGTDSYNSPLHF
TRBJ1-5	-	TRBV19	TRBD1	TGTGCCACTTTGCAGGGGGACCCGGGAGGGTATCAGCCCCAGCATTTT	CATLQGDPGGYQPQHF
TRBJ1-2	-	TRBV9	-	TGTGCCAGCAGCGTAGCCGGGGTCGGCTACACCTTC	CASSVAGVGYTF
TRBJ2-2	-	TRBV6-6	-	TGTGCCAGCACCCCGTACCCCGGGGAGCTGTTTTTT	CASTPYPGELFF
TRBJ2-7	-	TRBV7-2	TRBD2	TGTGCCAGCAGCCTCGAGCGGGGGGCCCCCTACGAGCAGTACTTC	CASSLERGAPYEQYF
TRBJ1-4	-	TRBV13	-	TGTGCCAGCAGCTTAGGGTGGGGCGAAAAACTGTTTTTT	CASSLGWGEKLFF
TRBJ1-1	-	TRBV6-5	TRBD1	TGTGCCAGCAGACGGACAGGCCTGGACACTGAAGCTTTCTTT	CASRRTGLDTEAFF
TRBJ1-2	once	TRBV10-3	-	TGTGCCATCAGTAACCCAGGAGCTGCTAACTATGGCTACACCTTC	CAISNPGAANYGYTF
TRBJ2-7	-	TRBV13	TRBD2	TGTGCCAGCAGCTTGGGACTAGTAACAGAGCAGTACTTC	CASSLGLVTEQYF
TRBJ1-2	-	TRBV4-3	-	TGCGCCAGCAGCCAAAACGCTGGGTCTAACTATGGCTACACCTTC	CASSQNAGSNYGYTF
TRBJ2-3	-	TRBV9	TRBD2	TGTGCCAGCAGCGTAGTAGGGACTAGCGGGGGGGCCGGGACAGATACGCAGTATTTT	CASSVVGTSGGAGTDTQYF
TRBJ1-2	-	TRBV7-9	-	TGTGCCAGCAGCTTAAGCAGGGGCTACACCTTC	CASSLSRGYTF
TRBJ1-5	-	TRBV19	-	TGTGCCAGTAGTATCGGCAGGGTCGGTCAGCCCCAGCATTTT	CASSIGRVGQPQHF
TRBJ1-3	few	TRBV30	-	TGTGCCTCCTACAGGGTAACGGGAAACACCATATATTTT	CASYRVTGNTIYF
TRBJ2-5	-	TRBV7-8	TRBD2	TGTGCCAGCAGCTTAGCGCTAGCGGGGGGCCAAGAGACCCAGTACTTC	CASSLALAGGQETQYF
TRBJ2-2	-	TRBV6-5	-	TGTGCCAGCAGTTACGGACACCTCCCCGGGGAGCTGTTTTTT	CASSYGHLPGELFF
TRBJ2-1	-	TRBV5-4	TRBD2	TGTGCCAGCAGCTTGGCGGGGGGGCGCGATGAGCAGTTCTTC	CASSLAGGRDEQFF
TRBJ2-5	-	TRBV5-6	-	TGTGCCAGCAGCTTGGAATCCGGCAGGGAGACCCAGTACTTC	CASSLESGRETQYF
TRBJ2-1	once	TRBV7-2	TRBD1	TGTGCCAGCAGCTTCAGGACAGGGGGCAATGAGCAGTTCTTC	CASSFRTGGNEQFF
TRBJ1-1	-	TRBV2	-	TGTGCCAGCAGCGGGGGACGGCTGAACACTGAAGCTTTCTTT	CASSGGRLNTEAFF
TRBJ1-5	-	TRBV15	-	TGTGCCACCAGCAGAGGTCTCAGGGAGAGCAATCAGCCCCAGCATTTT	CATSRGLRESNQPQHF
TRBJ1-1	-	TRBV4-1	TRBD1	TGCGCCAGCAGCCAAGTGCAGGGGGCGCCTGAAGCTTTCTTT	CASSQVQGAPEAFF
TRBJ1-1	-	TRBV5-4	-	TGTGCCAGCAGCCTGGATAGTTACACTGAAGCTTTCTTT	CASSLDSYTEAFF
TRBJ1-5	-	TRBV7-2	-	TGTGCCAGCAGCTTAGCGCAAGGGGCAGGGAATCAGCCCCAGCATTTT	CASSLAQGAGNQPQHF
TRBJ2-6	-	TRBV7-9	-	TGTGCCAGCACCTTAACTCAAGGACTGGGCAACGTCCTGACTTTC	CASTLTQGLGNVLTF
TRBJ2-3	-	TRBV29-1	-	TGCAGCGTTGAAGTTCAGTTCGGCACAGATACGCAGTATTTT	CSVEVQFGTDTQYF
TRBJ1-3	-	TRBV5-6	-	TGTGCCAGCAGGCCCACAGGAAGCTCTGGAAACACCATATATTTT	CASRPTGSSGNTIYF
TRBJ2-7	-	TRBV5-1	TRBD1	TGCGCCAGCAGCTTGACAGGGGACGTATCCTACGAGCAGTACTTC	CASSLTGDVSYEQYF
TRBJ1-6	-	TRBV11-2	-	TGTGCCAGCAGCTTAAAAGGGCCATTTTCACCCCTCCACTTT	CASSLKGPFSPLHF
TRBJ2-2	-	TRBV10-2	TRBD1	TGCGCCAGCAGGCGGACAGGGTATGGGGAGCTGTTTTTT	CASRRTGYGELFF
TRBJ1-1	few	TRBV11-3	-	TGTGCCAGCAGCTTAGCTGGAGGGATGAACACTGAAGCTTTCTTT	CASSLAGGMNTEAFF
TRBJ1-2	-	TRBV7-9	-	TGTGCCAGCAGTTCGACAGGCCCCTATGGCTACACCTTC	CASSSTGPYGYTF
TRBJ2-3	-	TRBV2	-	TGTGCCAGCAGTGAGGGACTTCCACTCACAGATACGCAGTATTTT	CASSEGLPLTDTQYF
TRBJ2-5	-	TRBV15	-	TGTGCCACCAGCAGAGGGTTGGCAGGGGCCGACCAAGAGACCCAGTACTTC	CATSRGLAGADQETQYF
TRBJ1-2	-	TRBV5-1	-	TGCGCCAGCAGCTTGGGCGACTTGGGGGGCTTTAGCTATGGCTACACCTTC	CASSLGDLGGFSYGYTF
TRBJ2-3	-	TRBV25-1	-	TGTGCCAGCAGTCTATTAGGGTACGGGGGCCGCACAGATACGCAGTATTTT	CASSLLGYGGRTDTQYF
TRBJ2-3	once	TRBV13	TRBD1	TGTGCCAGCAGCTTAGTTGGGACAGGGATTAGCAGAGATACGCAGTATTTT	CASSLVGTGISRDTQYF
TRBJ1-2	-	TRBV6-1	TRBD1	TGTGCCAGCAGACAAAGGACAGGCAACTATGGCTACACCTTC	CASRQRTGNYGYTF
TRBJ2-7	-	TRBV7-8	TRBD2	TGTGCCAGCAGCGCGGGGGGGGGCGACGAGCAGTACTTC	CASSAGGGDEQYF